This section outlines one TCR beta chain sequence together with its context. Its specificity is not known. Germline CDR1 GTSNPN, CDR2 SVGIG (reference sequence). CDR3 length: 14 residues. V lost 4 bases, J lost 1 base, and 13 bases lay in between. This sample was taken from a study of radiotherapy plus CTLA-4 blockade in lung cancer. Points from the study as a whole: Early clonal dynamics of blood T cells, together with interferon-beta, were reported as the best response predictor. In blood, tumor-derived TCR clones expanded after radiotherapy plus ipilimumab.

Profiling relied on immunoSEQ multiplex PCR, and the TCRdb table lists in-frame clones only, not all of them. The repertoire consists of over 85,000 clones, with 80% to 85% occurring once and the leading ten covering roughly 26%. Ipilimumab-mediated CTLA-4 blockade plus focal radiation was given to patients having chemo-refractory metastatic non-small-cell lung cancer. The rearrangement uses TRBV30 and TRBJ2-5; TRBD2 might be the D (7 bases). The sequence came from a human donor with non-small cell lung cancer that progressed on radiotherapy plus ipilimumab. This sample comprised peripheral blood, obtained from a patient treated with radiotherapy plus ipilimumab. The CDR3 DNA sequence: TGTGCCTGGAATGGGGGGGCGCCCCAAGAGACCCAGTACTTC. Amino acids: CAWNGGAPQETQYF. Filled out from reference TRBV30 and TRBJ2-5, the complete variable domain reads SQTIHQWPATLVQPVGSPLSLECTVEGTSNPNLYWYRQAAGRGLQLLFYSVGIGQISSEVPQNLSASRPQDRQFILSSKKLLLSDSGFYLCAWNGGAPQETQYFGPGTRLLVL.